The sequence of this T cell receptor (beta chain) was determined in a study of blood T cell repertoires in COVID-19. V lost 4 bases, J lost 8 bases, and 11 bases stayed unmatched. CDR3 length: 15 amino acids. From germline, CDR1 is SGDLS and CDR2 YYNGEE. Under the authors' procedure: Nucleated cell number was recorded as an estimate derived from reference gene primer amplification. Method: immunoSEQ multiplex PCR; TCRdb's copy keeps in-frame clones and lacks some. That table is the source of V, J and clone size, and D and trimming were worked out from the DNA. The profile covers 350,000 to 450,000 clones, with about four fifths appearing a single time and 5.1% taken by the ten largest.

The genes are TRBV9 and TRBJ2-1; 8 bases map to TRBD2. The sequenced sample consisted of PBMCs or T cells enriched from blood (not recorded which). The TCR sequence derives from a woman between 50 and 59 years old who had recovered from COVID-19. The CDR3 loop is CASSPGGGISDEQFF. The CDR3 bases are TGTGCCAGCAGCCCAGGCGGGGGGATTTCCGATGAGCAGTTCTTC.